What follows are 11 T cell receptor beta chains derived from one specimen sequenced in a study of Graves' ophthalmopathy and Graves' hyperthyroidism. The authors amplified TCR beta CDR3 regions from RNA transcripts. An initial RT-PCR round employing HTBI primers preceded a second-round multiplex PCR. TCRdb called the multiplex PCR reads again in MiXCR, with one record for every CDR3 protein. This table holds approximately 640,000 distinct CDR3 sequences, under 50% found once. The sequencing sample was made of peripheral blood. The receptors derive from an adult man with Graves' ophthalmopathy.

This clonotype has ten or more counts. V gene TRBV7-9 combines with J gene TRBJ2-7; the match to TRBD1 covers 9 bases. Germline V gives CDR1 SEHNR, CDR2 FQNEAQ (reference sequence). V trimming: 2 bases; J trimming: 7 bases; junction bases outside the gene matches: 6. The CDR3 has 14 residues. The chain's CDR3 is CASSLRTGADEQYF. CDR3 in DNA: TGTGCCAGCAGCTTACGGACAGGGGCCGATGAGCAGTACTTC.

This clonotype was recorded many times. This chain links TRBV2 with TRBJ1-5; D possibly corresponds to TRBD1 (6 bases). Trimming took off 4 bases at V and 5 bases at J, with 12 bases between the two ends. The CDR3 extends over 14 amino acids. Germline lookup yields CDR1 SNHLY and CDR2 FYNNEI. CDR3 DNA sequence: TGTGCCAGCAGTGCCCGGGACACTTATCAGCCCCAGCATTTT. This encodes CASSARDTYQPQHF.

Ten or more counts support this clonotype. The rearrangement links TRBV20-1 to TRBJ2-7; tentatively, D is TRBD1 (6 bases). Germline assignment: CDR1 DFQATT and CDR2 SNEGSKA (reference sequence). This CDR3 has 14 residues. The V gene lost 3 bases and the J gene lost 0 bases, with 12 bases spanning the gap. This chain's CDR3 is CSASPGQASYEQYF. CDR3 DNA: TGCAGTGCTAGCCCGGGACAAGCCTCCTACGAGCAGTACTTC.

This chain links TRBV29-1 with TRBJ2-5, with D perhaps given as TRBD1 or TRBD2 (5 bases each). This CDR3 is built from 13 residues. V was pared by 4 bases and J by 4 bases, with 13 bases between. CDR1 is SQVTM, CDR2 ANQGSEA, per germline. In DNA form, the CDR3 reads TGCAGCGTTGTCCGGGGCTTGGGAGAGACCCAGTACTTC. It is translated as CSVVRGLGETQYF.

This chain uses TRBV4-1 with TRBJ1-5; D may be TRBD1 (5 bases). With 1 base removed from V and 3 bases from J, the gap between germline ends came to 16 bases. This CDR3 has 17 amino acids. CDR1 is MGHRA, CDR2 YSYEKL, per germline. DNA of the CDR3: TGCGCCAGCAGCCAAGGGGCCTGGGACGCACTCAATCAGCCCCAGCATTTT. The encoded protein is CASSQGAWDALNQPQHF.

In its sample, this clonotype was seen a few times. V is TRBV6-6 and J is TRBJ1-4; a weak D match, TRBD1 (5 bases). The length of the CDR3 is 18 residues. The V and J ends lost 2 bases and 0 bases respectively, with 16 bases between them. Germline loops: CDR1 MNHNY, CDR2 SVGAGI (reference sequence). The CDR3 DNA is TGTGCCAGCAGTTACGGGCAAAGGACACCAACAACTAATGAAAAACTGTTTTTT. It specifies CASSYGQRTPTTNEKLFF.

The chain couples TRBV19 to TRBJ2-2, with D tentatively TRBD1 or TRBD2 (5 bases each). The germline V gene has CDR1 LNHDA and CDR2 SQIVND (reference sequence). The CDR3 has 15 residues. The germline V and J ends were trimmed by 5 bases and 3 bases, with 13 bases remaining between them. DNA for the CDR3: TGTGCCAGTAGTTCCGGGGACGGAGACACCGGGGAGCTGTTTTTT. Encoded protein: CASSSGDGDTGELFF.

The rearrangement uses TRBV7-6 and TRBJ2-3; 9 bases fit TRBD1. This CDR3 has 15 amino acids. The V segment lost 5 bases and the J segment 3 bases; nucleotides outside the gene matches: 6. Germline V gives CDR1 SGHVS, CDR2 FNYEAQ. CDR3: CASSPTGGTTDTQYF. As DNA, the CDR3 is TGTGCCAGCAGCCCAACAGGGGGCACAACAGATACGCAGTATTTT.

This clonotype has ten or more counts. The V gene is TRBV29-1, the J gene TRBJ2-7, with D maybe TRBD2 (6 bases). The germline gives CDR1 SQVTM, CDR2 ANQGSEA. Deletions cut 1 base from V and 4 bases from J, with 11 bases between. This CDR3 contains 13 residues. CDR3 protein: CSVEGGGKYEQYF. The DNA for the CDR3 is TGCAGCGTTGAAGGTGGGGGGAAATACGAGCAGTACTTC.

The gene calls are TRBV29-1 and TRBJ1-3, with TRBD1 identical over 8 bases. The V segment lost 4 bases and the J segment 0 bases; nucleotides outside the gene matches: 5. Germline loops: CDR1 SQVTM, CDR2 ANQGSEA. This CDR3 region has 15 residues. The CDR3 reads CSVGGQGYSGNTIYF. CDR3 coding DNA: TGCAGCGTTGGAGGACAGGGCTACTCTGGAAACACCATATATTTT.

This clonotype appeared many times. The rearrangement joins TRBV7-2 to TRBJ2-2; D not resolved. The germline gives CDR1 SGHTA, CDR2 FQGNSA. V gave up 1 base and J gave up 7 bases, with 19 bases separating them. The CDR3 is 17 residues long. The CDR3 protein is CASSLVGRTDLGGELFF. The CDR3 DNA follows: TGTGCCAGCAGCTTAGTGGGAAGGACGGATCTAGGCGGGGAGCTGTTTTTT.